This TCR beta chain was identified during a study of regulatory T cells in long-lasting Graves disease. This sample's time point: newly diagnosed GD, antithyroid drugs for less than 3 months. The TCR library was prepared using RNA isolated from PBMCs. The germline V and J ends were trimmed by 0 bases and 8 bases, with 8 bases remaining between them. This CDR3 is built from 13 residues. Germline V gives CDR1 SEHNR, CDR2 FQNEAQ (reference sequence). To make TCR beta libraries, researchers used iRepertoire HTBI primers and Arm-PCR of CDR3 regions. Via MiXCR, TCRdb re-called the multiplex PCR reads, giving one row per CDR3 protein. This table holds about 560,000 distinct CDR3 sequences, around 16% found once. The same sample was also used in a study of T cells in Graves' hyperthyroidism and ophthalmopathy. This second report adds: Not enrolled were patients with uncontrolled infection, other autoimmune disease, pregnancy or lactation.

The specimen was peripheral blood mononuclear cells (PBMCs), collected at new diagnosis, from a patient treated with antithyroid drugs. The chain uses TRBV7-9 and TRBJ1-5; D possibly corresponds to TRBD1 (5 bases). This clonotype was sampled from a man between 18 and 29 years old with Graves disease. This CDR3 is CASSLAGEEPQHF. The CDR3 nucleotides are TGTGCCAGCAGCTTAGCGGGGGAGGAGCCCCAGCATTTT.